The clone carrying this T cell receptor beta chain was recorded a few times. The target antigen is unknown. The data were taken from a study of immune heterogeneity within non-small cell lung tumors. General study results and limits: With an R of about 0.35, local T-cell clonality correlated moderately but significantly with local tumor mutational burden.

Template input, which was bulk tumor genomic DNA, totaled around 660 ng per sample. Several biopsies per primary tumor, spaced far apart, were taken during surgery. With untreated, newly diagnosed non-small cell lung cancer, the patients went on to undergo curative surgery. Multiplex PCR relied on 32 V and 13 J primers to amplify TCR beta CDR3. Using its own MiXCR run on the multiplex PCR reads, TCRdb lists one record per CDR3 protein. The table has about 2,000 distinct CDR3 sequences, around 22% seen once. Germline V gene data show CDR1 as LGHDT and CDR2 as YNNKEL (reference sequence). The CDR3 is 16 amino acids. Trimming left V 4 bases short and J 7 bases short, with 20 bases between.

This sequence joins TRBV3-1 and TRBJ1-3, with D unresolved. The sequenced material came from lung tumor tissue. This TCR was sampled from a woman in her forties or fifties with non-small cell lung cancer. The CDR3 sequence: CASSPGPTVLLNTIYF. In DNA form, the CDR3 reads TGTGCCAGCAGCCCTGGCCCCACGGTTTTACTGAACACCATATATTTT.